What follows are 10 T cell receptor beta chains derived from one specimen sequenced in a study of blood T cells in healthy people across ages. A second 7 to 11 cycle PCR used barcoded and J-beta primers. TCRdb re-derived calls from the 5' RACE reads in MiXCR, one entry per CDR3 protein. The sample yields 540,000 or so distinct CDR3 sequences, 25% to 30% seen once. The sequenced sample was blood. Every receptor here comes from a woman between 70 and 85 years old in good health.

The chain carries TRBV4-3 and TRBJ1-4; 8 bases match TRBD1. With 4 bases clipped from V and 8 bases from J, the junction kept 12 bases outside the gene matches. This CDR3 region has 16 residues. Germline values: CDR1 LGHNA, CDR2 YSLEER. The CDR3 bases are TGCGCCAGCAGCCCCTCAGGGGGCGGGTTAGGCGAAAAACTGTTTTTT. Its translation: CASSPSGGGLGEKLFF.

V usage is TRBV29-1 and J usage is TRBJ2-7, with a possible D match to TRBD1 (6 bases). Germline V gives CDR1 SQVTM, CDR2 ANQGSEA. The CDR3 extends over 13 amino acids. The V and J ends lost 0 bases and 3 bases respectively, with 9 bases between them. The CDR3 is CSVEETQGYEQYF. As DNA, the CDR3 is TGCAGCGTTGAAGAAACACAGGGCTACGAGCAGTACTTC.

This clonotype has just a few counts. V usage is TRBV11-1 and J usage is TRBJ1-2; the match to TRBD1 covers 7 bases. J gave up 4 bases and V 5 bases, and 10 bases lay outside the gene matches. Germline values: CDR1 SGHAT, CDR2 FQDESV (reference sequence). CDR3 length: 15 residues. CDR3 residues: CASSATRTGSYGYTF. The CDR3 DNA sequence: TGTGCCAGCAGCGCGACAAGGACAGGTTCCTATGGCTACACCTTC.

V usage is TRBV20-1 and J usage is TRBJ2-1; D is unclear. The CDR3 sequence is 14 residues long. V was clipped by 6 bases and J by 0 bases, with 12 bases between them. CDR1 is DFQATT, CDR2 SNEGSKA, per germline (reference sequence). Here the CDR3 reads CSAPGPSSYNEQFF. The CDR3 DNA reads TGCAGTGCCCCCGGACCAAGCTCCTACAATGAGCAGTTCTTC.

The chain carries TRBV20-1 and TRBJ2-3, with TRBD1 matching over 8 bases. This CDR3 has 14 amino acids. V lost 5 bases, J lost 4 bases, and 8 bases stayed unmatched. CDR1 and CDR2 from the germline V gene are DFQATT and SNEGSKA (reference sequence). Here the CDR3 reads CSASGQVEADTQYF. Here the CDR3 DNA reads TGCAGTGCTTCGGGACAGGTAGAAGCAGATACGCAGTATTTT.

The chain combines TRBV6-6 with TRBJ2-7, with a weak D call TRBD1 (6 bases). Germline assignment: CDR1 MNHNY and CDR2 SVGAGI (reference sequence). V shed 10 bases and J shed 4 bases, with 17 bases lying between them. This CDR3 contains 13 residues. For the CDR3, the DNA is TGTGCCACAAACAGGGCGTTGATGTACGAGCAGTACTTC. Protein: CATNRALMYEQYF.

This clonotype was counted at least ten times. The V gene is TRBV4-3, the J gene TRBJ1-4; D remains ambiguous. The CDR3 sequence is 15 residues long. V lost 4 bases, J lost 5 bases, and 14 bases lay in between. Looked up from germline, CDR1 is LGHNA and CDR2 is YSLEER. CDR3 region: CASSLGPTSNEKLFF. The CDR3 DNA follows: TGCGCCAGCAGCCTTGGACCGACCTCCAATGAAAAACTGTTTTTT.

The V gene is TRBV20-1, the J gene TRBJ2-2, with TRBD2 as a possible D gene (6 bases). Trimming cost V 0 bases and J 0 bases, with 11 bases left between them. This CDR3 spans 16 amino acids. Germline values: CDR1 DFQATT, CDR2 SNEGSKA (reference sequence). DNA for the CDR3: TGCAGTGCTAGAGATCCGGGGGAGGCGAACACCGGGGAGCTGTTTTTT. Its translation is CSARDPGEANTGELFF.

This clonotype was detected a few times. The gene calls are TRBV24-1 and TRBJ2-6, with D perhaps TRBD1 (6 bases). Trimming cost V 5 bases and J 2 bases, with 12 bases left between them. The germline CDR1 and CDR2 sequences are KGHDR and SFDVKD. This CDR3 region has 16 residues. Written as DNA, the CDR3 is TGTGCCACCAGTGTCGCGGACAGAGCTGGGGCCAACGTCCTGACTTTC. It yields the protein CATSVADRAGANVLTF.

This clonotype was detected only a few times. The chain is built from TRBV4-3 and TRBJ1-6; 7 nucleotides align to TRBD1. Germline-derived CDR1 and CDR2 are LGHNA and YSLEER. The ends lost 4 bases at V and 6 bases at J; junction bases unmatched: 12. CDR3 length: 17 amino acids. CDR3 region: CASSRKDRVEGNSPLHF. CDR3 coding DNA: TGCGCCAGCAGCCGGAAAGACAGGGTGGAAGGTAATTCACCCCTCCACTTT.